The entry that follows covers one T cell receptor beta chain sequence. The treatment here: oral pan-JAK inhibitor, 5-10 mg twice daily. These data originate in a study of CD8+ T cells in alopecia areata. Overall study: Tofacitinib therapy took 6 to 18 months; 6 months off drug came after. Treated patients' severity was scored by percentage of affected scalp area.

In each case, RNA was isolated and then reverse transcribed into cDNA as the sequencing template. The protocol was immunoSEQ multiplex PCR, while the TCRdb copy is restricted to in-frame clones and leaves out a portion. Of about 190,000 clones in the sample, approximately 56% were seen once. Trimming cost V 6 bases and J 9 bases; bases outside gene matches: 13. Per germline, CDR1 KGHSH and CDR2 LQKENI. There are 15 residues in the CDR3. V is TRBV18 and J is TRBJ2-1; 8 bases are a match to TRBD1. The sequence derives from a human donor with alopecia areata. Sequences were derived from CD4+ T cells sorted from blood, sampled at week 4, from a patient treated with tofacitinib. For the CDR3, the DNA is TGTGCCAGCTCCTTCGACAGGGGCGGCAATTTTGAGCAGTTCTTC. The encoded protein is CASSFDRGGNFEQFF.